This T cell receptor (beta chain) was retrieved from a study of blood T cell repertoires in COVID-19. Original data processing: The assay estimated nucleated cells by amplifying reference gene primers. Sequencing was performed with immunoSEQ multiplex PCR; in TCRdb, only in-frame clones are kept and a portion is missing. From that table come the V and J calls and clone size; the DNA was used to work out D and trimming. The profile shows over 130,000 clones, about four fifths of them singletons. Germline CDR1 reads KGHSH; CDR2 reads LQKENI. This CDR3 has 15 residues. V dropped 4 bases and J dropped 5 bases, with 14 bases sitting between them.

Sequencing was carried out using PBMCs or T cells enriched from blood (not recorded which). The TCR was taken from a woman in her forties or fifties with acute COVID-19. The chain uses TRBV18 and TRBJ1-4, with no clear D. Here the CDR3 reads CASSRGAVTNEKLFF. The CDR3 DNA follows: TGTGCCAGCTCACGAGGAGCGGTGACGAATGAAAAACTGTTTTTT.